The clone carrying this TCR beta chain has more than one count but fewer than ten. Its antigen is still unknown. The V and J ends lost 6 bases and 4 bases respectively, with 15 bases between them. The CDR3 consists of 14 residues. Germline V CDR1 and CDR2: MDHEN, SYDVKM. The data stem from a study of cytomegalovirus exposure and HLA in healthy donors. PCR employed 60 Vbeta and 13 Jbeta primers. The repertoire was sequenced with immunoSEQ multiplex PCR; TCRdb's copy has only in-frame clones and lacks some. This sample has 100,000 to 150,000 clones, with 70% to 80% found just once. Study-wide results and limits: Near-uniform donor sequencing depth was presumed by presence/absence analyses. The authors later found HLA-associated TCR beta chains more clonally expanded than equally common others. Data from an earlier analysis indicated that most TCR beta V segments were productive either about 90% or about 30% of the time.

The genes are TRBV28 and TRBJ1-1, with D possibly matching TRBD1 (6 bases). The sequencing sample was made of PBMCs. The receptor's source is a human donor in good health. CDR3 region: CASRPGGQSTEAFF. The CDR3, as DNA: TGTGCCAGCAGGCCTGGAGGACAGAGCACTGAAGCTTTCTTT.